The 11 T cell receptor beta chains below come from one sample, sequenced in a study of PD-1 blockade in classical Hodgkin lymphoma. TCRdb's copy holds only in-frame clones and misses some; the assay was immunoSEQ multiplex PCR. The sample consists of approximately 60,000 clones, around 88% of them appearing once. All patients experienced relapse after autologous stem cell transplantation, and brentuximab vedotin exposure was variable. The material was peripheral blood mononuclear cells (PBMCs), obtained at baseline. Every receptor here comes from a human donor with classical Hodgkin lymphoma.

The V call is TRBV7-8, the J call TRBJ1-6; D unresolved. The CDR3 has 16 residues. Germline values: CDR1 SGHVS, CDR2 FQNEAQ. V was trimmed by 4 bases and J by 9 bases, leaving 19 bases between them. The CDR3 region is CASSSKRTVFSSPLHF. CDR3 coding DNA: TGTGCCAGCAGCTCCAAAAGGACGGTGTTCTCTTCACCCCTCCACTTT.

The chain employs TRBV4-3 and TRBJ2-7; 7 nucleotides line up with TRBD1. The CDR3 consists of 15 residues. V shed 0 bases, J shed 9 bases, and the junction held 11 bases outside the gene matches. Germline CDR1 LGHNA, CDR2 YSLEER. CDR3: CASSQDGTGADGQYF. The CDR3 DNA sequence: TGCGCCAGCAGCCAAGATGGTACAGGGGCTGACGGGCAGTACTTC.

The chain recombines TRBV11-2 with TRBJ1-1; D gene unclear. Trimming took off 0 bases at V and 0 bases at J, with 11 bases between the two ends. Germline V CDR1 and CDR2: SGHAT, FQNNGV. The CDR3 sequence is 16 residues long. The CDR3 sequence: CASSLDFSTLNTEAFF. CDR3 sequence (DNA): TGTGCCAGCAGCTTAGATTTCAGCACGCTGAACACTGAAGCTTTCTTT.

The chain links TRBV5-6 to TRBJ1-2, with D hard to call. The CDR3 runs 16 residues. Germline V CDR1 and CDR2: SGHDT, YYEEEE. V was pared by 3 bases and J by 4 bases, with 19 bases between. CDR3 coding DNA: TGTGCCAGCAGCTCTCCGATTCGGGGTTTAGGCTATGGCTACACCTTC. Translation: CASSSPIRGLGYGYTF. Full variable domain (outside the CDR3, taken from reference TRBV5-6 and TRBJ1-2): DAGVTQSPTHLIKTRGQQVTLRCSPKSGHDTVSWYQQALGQGPQFIFQYYEEEERQRGNFPDRFSGHQFPNYSSELNVNALLLGDSALYLCASSSPIRGLGYGYTFGSGTRLTVV.

The chain links TRBV28 to TRBJ2-3; 7 bases line up with TRBD2. From germline, CDR1 is MDHEN and CDR2 SYDVKM. The CDR3 is made up of 17 amino acids. The junction had 8 bases not matched to a gene; V was cut back by 2 bases and J by 0 bases. Here the CDR3 DNA reads TGTGCCAGCAGTTTAGAGCGGTTGGGGGGGAGCACAGATACGCAGTATTTT. Protein sequence: CASSLERLGGSTDTQYF. Combining the CDR3 with reference TRBV28 and TRBJ2-3 gives the whole variable domain DVKVTQSSRYLVKRTGEKVFLECVQDMDHENMFWYRQDPGLGLRLIYFSYDVKMKEKGDIPEGYSVSREKKERFSLILESASTNQTSMYLCASSLERLGGSTDTQYFGPGTRLTVL.

V usage is TRBV19 and J usage is TRBJ1-3, with 7 nucleotides matching TRBD1. Germline loops: CDR1 LNHDA, CDR2 SQIVND (reference sequence). There are 15 residues in the CDR3. Trimming took 7 bases from V and 0 from J; bases not matched to a gene: 6. The CDR3 region is CASIRTGHSGNTIYF. The CDR3 DNA follows: TGTGCCAGTATAAGGACAGGACACTCTGGAAACACCATATATTTT.

The rearrangement uses TRBV19 and TRBJ2-1; D ambiguous. The length of the CDR3 is 13 residues. Germline CDR1 reads LNHDA; CDR2 reads SQIVND (reference sequence). V lost 4 bases and J 8 bases, leaving 12 bases between the germline ends. The CDR3, as DNA: TGTGCCAGTAGTAGGCGGATCGGCGATGAGCAGTTCTTC. It specifies CASSRRIGDEQFF.

This sequence joins TRBV27 and TRBJ2-7; a possible D gene is TRBD1 (6 bases). V shed 7 bases and J shed 5 bases, with 12 bases lying between them. This CDR3 has 12 amino acids. Germline-derived CDR1 and CDR2 are MNHEY and SMNVEV (reference sequence). CDR3 DNA sequence: TGTGCCAGCACCACAGGGTCCCACGAGCAGTACTTC. Amino acid sequence: CASTTGSHEQYF.

The DNA of the CDR3 is TGTGCCAGCAGTTCTCCCCTGGCAGGGGATCCCTACGAGCAGTACTTC. The encoded protein is CASSSPLAGDPYEQYF. This chain joins TRBV27 and TRBJ2-7; TRBD1 might be the D (6 bases). CDR1 and CDR2 (germline): MNHEY, SMNVEV (reference sequence). This CDR3 has 16 amino acids. V lost 4 bases, J lost 2 bases, and 18 bases lay in between.

The CDR3 region has the DNA TGTGCCAGCAGTGAAGGCTCGGGAAGAGGCACAGATACGCAGTATTTT. This gives the protein CASSEGSGRGTDTQYF. This chain joins TRBV6-1 and TRBJ2-3; the D gene is possibly TRBD2 (5 bases). Trimming stripped 1 base from V and 1 base from J, with 12 bases between. Germline CDR1 reads MNHNS; CDR2 reads SASEGT. The CDR3 runs 16 residues.

The genes are TRBV6-5 and TRBJ2-7, with D possibly TRBD1 on 5 matching bases. Deletions cut 8 bases from V and 1 base from J, with 12 bases between. This CDR3 region has 13 residues. Germline V lookup: CDR1 MNHEY, CDR2 SVGAGI. CDR3 nucleotide sequence: TGTGCCAGCCAGGGCATGGGATCCTACGAGCAGTACTTC. This encodes CASQGMGSYEQYF.